This T cell receptor (beta chain) is from a study of graft-versus-host responses after intestinal transplantation. There are 15 residues in the CDR3. The germline V gene has CDR1 SEHNR and CDR2 FQNEAQ (reference sequence). J lost 6 bases, V lost 6 bases, and 10 bases had no gene match. Plated together were some 200,000 CFSE-labeled responder cells and some 200,000 irradiated, violet-dye-labeled stimulator cells. Clones were sequenced by immunoSEQ multiplex PCR, and TCRdb holds only the in-frame ones, with some missing. The sample has about 15,000 clones, 25% to 40% seen once. This clone was detected only a few times.

The clonotype originates from a human patient who received an intestinal transplant. The V gene is TRBV7-9, the J gene TRBJ2-3; 9 nucleotides agree with TRBD1. The input for sequencing was alloreactive CD8+ T cells from a mixed lymphocyte reaction culture, taken before intestinal transplant. Documented subset: CFSE-low proliferating T cells sorted from roughly six-day pre-transplant mixed lymphocyte reaction (GvH or HvG direction). CDR3 protein: CASSPPGQGWDTQYF. CDR3 in DNA: TGTGCCAGCAGTCCGCCGGGACAGGGTTGGGATACGCAGTATTTT.